The 3 T cell receptor beta chains below come from one sample, sequenced in a study of T cell repertoires in cytomegalovirus infection. These receptors' targets are unknown. TCRdb reanalysed the reads using MiXCR and keeps one entry per CDR3 protein. The sample carries a few hundred thousand distinct CDR3 sequences, 40% recorded once. The input for sequencing was cultured PBMCs, taken from culture after CMV antigen stimulation. The receptors derive from a human donor in good health (CMV status not recorded). Some clones in this sample may be carry-over from other donors' samples.

A few counts support this clonotype. This chain connects TRBV12-3 or TRBV12-4 to TRBJ1-1; a possible D gene is TRBD1 (6 bases). V lost 3 bases and J lost 4, with 21 bases in between. This CDR3 has 17 amino acids. CDR3 region: CASSLEGQGLEFTEAFF. The CDR3 DNA reads as TGTGCCAGCAGTTTGGAGGGCCAGGGGCTTGAATTCACTGAAGCTTTCTTT.

The CDR3 is CASSYGLARASTDTQYF. The CDR3, as DNA: TGTGCCAGCAGCTACGGACTAGCACGTGCTAGCACAGATACGCAGTATTTT. The chain couples TRBV5-4 to TRBJ2-3, with 8 bases that match TRBD2. Germline values: CDR1 SGHNT, CDR2 YYREEE (reference sequence). Trimming at V came to 3 bases and at J to 0 bases, leaving 9 bases not matched to a gene. This CDR3 has 17 amino acids.

V gene TRBV18 combines with J gene TRBJ1-1; D call uncertain. Trimming cost V 3 bases and J 1 base, with 12 bases left between them. Germline V gene lookup returns CDR1 KGHSH and CDR2 LQKENI. There are 15 residues in the CDR3. CDR3 nucleotide sequence: TGTGCCAGCTCACCGGACCTTCTGAGGAACACTGAAGCTTTCTTT. Its protein is CASSPDLLRNTEAFF.